This entry is about one TCR beta chain. What it binds is unknown. The CDR3 contains 16 residues. Germline CDR1 reads SGDLS; CDR2 reads YYNGEE. Germline trimming cut 2 bases from V and 4 bases from J; bases unmatched to any gene: 5. This entry is derived from a study of shared clonotypes between healthy human individuals. The study's findings and limits: An effect of sequencing depth on clonotype sharing among donors was expected. Memory subsets generally showed lower estimated richness than naive subsets.

CD45RA-negative memory and CD45RA+ naive subsets were split from the CD4+ cells. Clones were sequenced by immunoSEQ multiplex PCR, and TCRdb holds only the in-frame ones, with some missing. The table records millions of clones, about 92% of them present only once. This TCR was recovered from a man aged 18-30 years in good health. Some clones in this sample may be carry-over from other donors' samples. Sequencing was performed on naive CD4+ T cells from PBMCs. Documented subset: CD45RA+ positively selected. The chain couples TRBV9 to TRBJ2-3; TRBD1 aligns across 12 bases. The CDR3 region has the DNA TGTGCCAGCAGCGTGATGGGACAGGGGGCCTCAGATACGCAGTATTTT. This gives the protein CASSVMGQGASDTQYF.